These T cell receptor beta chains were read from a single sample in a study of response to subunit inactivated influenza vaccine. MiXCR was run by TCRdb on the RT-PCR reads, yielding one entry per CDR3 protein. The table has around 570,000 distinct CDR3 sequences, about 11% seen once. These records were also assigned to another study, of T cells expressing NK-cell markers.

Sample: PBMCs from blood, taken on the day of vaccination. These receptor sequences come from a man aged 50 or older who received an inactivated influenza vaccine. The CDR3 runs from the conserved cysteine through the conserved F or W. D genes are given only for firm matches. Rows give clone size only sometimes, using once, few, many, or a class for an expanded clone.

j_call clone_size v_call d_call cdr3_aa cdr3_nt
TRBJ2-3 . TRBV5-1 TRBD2 CASSPGTMGTDTQYF TGCGCCAGCAGCCCCGGGACTATGGGCACAGATACGCAGTATTTT
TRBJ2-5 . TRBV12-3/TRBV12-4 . CASKAGSAQYF TGTGCCAGCAAGGCCGGCTCGGCCCAGTACTTC
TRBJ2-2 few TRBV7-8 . CASSPGGVATNTGELFF TGTGCCAGCAGTCCAGGGGGGGTTGCTACGAACACCGGGGAGCTGTTTTTT
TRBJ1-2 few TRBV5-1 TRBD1 CASSFAGGDGYTF TGCGCCAGCAGCTTTGCAGGGGGCGATGGCTACACCTTC
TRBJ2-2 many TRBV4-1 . CASSQDSAFNTGELFF TGCGCCAGCAGCCAAGATTCGGCTTTTAACACCGGGGAGCTGTTTTTT
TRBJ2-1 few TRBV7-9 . CASSRGARGGDEQFF TGTGCCAGCAGCCGCGGGGCTCGCGGCGGAGATGAGCAGTTCTTC
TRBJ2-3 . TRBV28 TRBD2 CASSPPGLAYTDTQYF TGTGCCAGCAGTCCGCCGGGACTAGCGTACACAGATACGCAGTATTTT
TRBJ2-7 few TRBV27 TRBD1 CASSLSAPRDRSSYEQYF TGTGCCAGCAGTTTATCCGCCCCCCGGGACAGGAGTTCCTACGAGCAGTACTTC
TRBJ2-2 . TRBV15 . CATRPVTENTGELFF TGTGCCACCAGACCCGTGACGGAGAACACCGGGGAGCTGTTTTTT
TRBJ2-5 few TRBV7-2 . CASSFRVQETQYF TGTGCCAGCAGCTTCAGGGTCCAAGAGACCCAGTACTTC
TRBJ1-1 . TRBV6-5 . CASGNLNTEAFF TGTGCCAGCGGAAATCTAAACACTGAAGCTTTCTTT
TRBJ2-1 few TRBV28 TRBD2 CASSTIAGGRAEQFF TGTGCCAGCAGTACCATAGCGGGGGGGCGTGCTGAGCAGTTCTTC